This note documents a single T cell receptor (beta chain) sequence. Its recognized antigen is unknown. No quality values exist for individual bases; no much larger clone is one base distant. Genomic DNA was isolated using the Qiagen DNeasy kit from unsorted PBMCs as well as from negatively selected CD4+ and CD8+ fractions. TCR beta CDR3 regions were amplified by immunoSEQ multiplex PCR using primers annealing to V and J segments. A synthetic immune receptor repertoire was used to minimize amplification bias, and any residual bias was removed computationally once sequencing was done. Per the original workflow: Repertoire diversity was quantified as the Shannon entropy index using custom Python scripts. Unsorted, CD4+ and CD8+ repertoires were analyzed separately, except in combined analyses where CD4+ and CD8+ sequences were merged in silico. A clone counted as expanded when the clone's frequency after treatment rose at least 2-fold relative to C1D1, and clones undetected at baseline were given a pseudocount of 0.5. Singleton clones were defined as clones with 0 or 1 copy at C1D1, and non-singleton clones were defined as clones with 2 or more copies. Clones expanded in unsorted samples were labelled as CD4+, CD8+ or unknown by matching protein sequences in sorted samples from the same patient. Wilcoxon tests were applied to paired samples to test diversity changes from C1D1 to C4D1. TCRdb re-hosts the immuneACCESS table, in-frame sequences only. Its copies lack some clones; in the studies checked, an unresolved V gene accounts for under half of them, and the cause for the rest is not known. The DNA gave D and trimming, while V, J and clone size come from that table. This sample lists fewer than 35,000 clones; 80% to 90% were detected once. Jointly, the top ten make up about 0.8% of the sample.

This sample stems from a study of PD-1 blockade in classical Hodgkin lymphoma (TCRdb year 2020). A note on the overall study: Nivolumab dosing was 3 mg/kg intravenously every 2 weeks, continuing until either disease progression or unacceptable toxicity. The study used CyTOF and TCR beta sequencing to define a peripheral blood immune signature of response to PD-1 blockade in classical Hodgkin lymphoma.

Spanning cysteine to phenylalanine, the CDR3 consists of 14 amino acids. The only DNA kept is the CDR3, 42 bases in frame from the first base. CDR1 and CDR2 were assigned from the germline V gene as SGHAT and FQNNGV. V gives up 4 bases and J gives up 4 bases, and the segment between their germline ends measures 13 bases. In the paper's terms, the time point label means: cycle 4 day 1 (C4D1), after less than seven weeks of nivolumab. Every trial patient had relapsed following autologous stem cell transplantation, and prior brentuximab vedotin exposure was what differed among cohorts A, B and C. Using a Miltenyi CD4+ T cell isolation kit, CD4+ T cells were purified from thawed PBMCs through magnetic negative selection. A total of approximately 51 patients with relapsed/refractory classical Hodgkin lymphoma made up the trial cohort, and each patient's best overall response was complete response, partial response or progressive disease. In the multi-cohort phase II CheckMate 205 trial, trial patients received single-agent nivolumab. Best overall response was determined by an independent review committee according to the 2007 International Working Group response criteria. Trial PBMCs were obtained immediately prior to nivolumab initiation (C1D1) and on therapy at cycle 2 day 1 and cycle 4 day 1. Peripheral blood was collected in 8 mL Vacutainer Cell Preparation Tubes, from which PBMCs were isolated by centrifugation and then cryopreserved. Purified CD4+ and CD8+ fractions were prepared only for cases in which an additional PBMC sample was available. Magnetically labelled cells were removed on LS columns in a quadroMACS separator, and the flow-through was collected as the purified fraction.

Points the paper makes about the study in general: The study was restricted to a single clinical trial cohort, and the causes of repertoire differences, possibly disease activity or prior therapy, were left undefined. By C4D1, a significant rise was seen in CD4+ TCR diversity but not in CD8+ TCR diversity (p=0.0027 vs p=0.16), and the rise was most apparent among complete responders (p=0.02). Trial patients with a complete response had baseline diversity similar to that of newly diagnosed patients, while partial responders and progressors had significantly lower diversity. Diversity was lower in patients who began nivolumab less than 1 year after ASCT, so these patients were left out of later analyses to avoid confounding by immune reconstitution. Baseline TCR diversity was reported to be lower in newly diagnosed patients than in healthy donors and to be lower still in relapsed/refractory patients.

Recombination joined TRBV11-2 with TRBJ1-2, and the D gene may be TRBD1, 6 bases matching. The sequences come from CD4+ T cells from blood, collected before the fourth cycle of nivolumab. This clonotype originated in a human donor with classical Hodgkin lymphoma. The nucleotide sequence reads TGTGCCAGCAGCTCCGAGGGACATTTCTATGGCTACACCTTC. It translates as CASSSEGHFYGYTF.